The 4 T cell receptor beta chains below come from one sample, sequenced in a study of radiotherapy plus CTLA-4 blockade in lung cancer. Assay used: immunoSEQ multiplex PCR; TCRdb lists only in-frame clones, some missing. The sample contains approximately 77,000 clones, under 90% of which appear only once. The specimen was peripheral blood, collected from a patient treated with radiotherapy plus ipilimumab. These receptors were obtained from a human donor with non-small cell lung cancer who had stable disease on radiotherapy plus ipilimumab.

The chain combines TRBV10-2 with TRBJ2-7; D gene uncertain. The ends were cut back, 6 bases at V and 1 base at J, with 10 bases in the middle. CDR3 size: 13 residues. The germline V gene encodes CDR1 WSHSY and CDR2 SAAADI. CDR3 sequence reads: CASSGEPSYEQYF. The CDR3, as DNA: TGCGCCAGCAGCGGCGAACCATCCTACGAGCAGTACTTC.

DNA of the CDR3: TGTGCCAGCAGTGACCGACTAAATAGCTCCTACAATGAGCAGTTCTTC. This gives the protein CASSDRLNSSYNEQFF. The chain has TRBV6-4 and TRBJ2-1; possible D gene TRBD2, 5 bases. The CDR3 extends over 16 amino acids. Germline V gene sequence: CDR1 MRHNA, CDR2 SNTAGT. V gave up 2 bases and J gave up 0 bases, with 11 bases separating them.

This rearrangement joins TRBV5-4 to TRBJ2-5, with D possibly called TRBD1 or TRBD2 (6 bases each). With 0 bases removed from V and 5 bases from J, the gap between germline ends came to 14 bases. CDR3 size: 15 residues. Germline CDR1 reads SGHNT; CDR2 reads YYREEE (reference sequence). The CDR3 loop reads CASSLEQGGRETQYF. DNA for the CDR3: TGTGCCAGCAGCTTGGAACAGGGAGGTAGGGAGACCCAGTACTTC. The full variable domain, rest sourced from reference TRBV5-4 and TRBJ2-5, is ETGVTQSPTHLIKTRGQQVTLRCSSQSGHNTVSWYQQALGQGPQFIFQYYREEENGRGNFPPRFSGLQFPNYSSELNVNALELDDSALYLCASSLEQGGRETQYFGPGTRLLVL.

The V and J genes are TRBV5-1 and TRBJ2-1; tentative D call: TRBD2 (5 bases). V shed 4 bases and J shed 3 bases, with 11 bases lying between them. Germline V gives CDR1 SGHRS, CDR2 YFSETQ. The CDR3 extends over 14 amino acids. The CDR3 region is CASSESGDYNEQFF. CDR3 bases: TGCGCCAGCAGCGAAAGCGGAGACTACAATGAGCAGTTCTTC. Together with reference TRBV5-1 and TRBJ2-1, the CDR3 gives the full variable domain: KAGVTQTPRYLIKTRGQQVTLSCSPISGHRSVSWYQQTPGQGLQFLFEYFSETQRNKGNFPGRFSGRQFSNSRSEMNVSTLELGDSALYLCASSESGDYNEQFFGPGTRLTVL.